These T cell receptor beta chains were read from a single sample in a study of shared clonotypes between healthy human individuals. Here immunoSEQ multiplex PCR was the method, and the copy in TCRdb shows in-frame clones only, minus some. This table holds around 1.9 million clones, about 92% found once. Material: naive CD8+ T cells from PBMCs. These TCRs come from a man in his late teens or twenties in good health. Some clones in this sample may be carry-over from other donors' samples. Both conserved end residues are part of each CDR3. Each record gives: V gene, D gene, J gene, clone size, CDR3 DNA, CDR3 protein. The D gene is left open where the match is weak. Size is stated for part of the rows, as once, few or many counts, or as a class when the clone is expanded.

>TRBV7-9|TRBD1|TRBJ2-1|.
TGTGCCAGCAGCTTTCTAGGGGACAGGGTCGGCAATGAGCAGTTCTTC
CASSFLGDRVGNEQFF
>TRBV7-6|.|TRBJ2-7|.
TGTGCCAGCAGCTTAGTTCTAGGGGAGCAGTACTTC
CASSLVLGEQYF
>TRBV28|TRBD1|TRBJ2-7|.
TGTGCCAGCAGTTCCCATGGACAGGGGGTCTCCTACGAGCAGTACTTC
CASSSHGQGVSYEQYF
>TRBV6-1|.|TRBJ1-2|.
TGTGCCAGCAGTGAAGGGCCAGGCTACACCTTC
CASSEGPGYTF
>TRBV25-1|TRBD2|TRBJ2-1|.
TGTGCCAGCAGTGAAGGACTAGCGGGAGGGAATGAGCAGTTCTTC
CASSEGLAGGNEQFF
>TRBV6-4|TRBD2|TRBJ2-7|.
TGTGCCAGCAGTGAACTAGCGGGAGCCTACGAGCAGTACTTC
CASSELAGAYEQYF
>TRBV5-6|.|TRBJ2-5|.
TGTGCCAGCAGCCTGCAAGAGACCCAGTACTTC
CASSLQETQYF
>TRBV19|.|TRBJ1-1|few
TGTGCCAGTAGTTACAGGGTTAATGAAGCTTTCTTT
CASSYRVNEAFF
>TRBV6-4|.|TRBJ2-2|once
TGTGCCAGCAGTGACTCAACAGGGAACACCGGGGAGCTGTTTTTT
CASSDSTGNTGELFF
>TRBV28|.|TRBJ2-6|.
TGTGCCAGCAGTTTAGAGGACAGCGTTTACTCTGGGGCCAACGTCCTGACTTTC
CASSLEDSVYSGANVLTF
>TRBV14|TRBD2|TRBJ2-1|.
TGTGCCAGCAGTGTAGGACTAGACCTCTACAATGAGCAGTTCTTC
CASSVGLDLYNEQFF
>TRBV7-6|.|TRBJ1-4|.
TGTGCCAGCAGCACCCGGACAGCTGGAAATGAAAAACTGTTTTTT
CASSTRTAGNEKLFF
>TRBV28|.|TRBJ1-1|.
TGTGCCAGCAGTTTGCCGTTCGGCCCCTCGAACACTGAAGCTTTCTTT
CASSLPFGPSNTEAFF
>TRBV7-6|TRBD2|TRBJ2-7|.
TGTGCCAGCAGCTTAGAGCGGGGCTCCTACGAGCAGTACTTC
CASSLERGSYEQYF
>TRBV27|TRBD2|TRBJ2-2|.
TGTGCCAGCAGCCCTTCACTCCAGCGGGAGGGCCCCAACACCGGGGAGCTGTTTTTT
CASSPSLQREGPNTGELFF
>TRBV5-6|.|TRBJ2-7|.
TGTGCCAGCAGCTTAAGTTCCTACGAGCAGTACTTC
CASSLSSYEQYF
>TRBV27|.|TRBJ2-1|.
TGTGCCAGCAGTTTATTACGGGTTGGGTCCTACAATGAGCAGTTCTTC
CASSLLRVGSYNEQFF
>TRBV6-6|.|TRBJ2-2|.
TGTGCCGGGCTGGGGCAAAGGGGGGAGCTGTTTTTT
CAGLGQRGELFF
>TRBV7-3|.|TRBJ2-7|once
TGTGCCACACGAGGGCCCCCCACAGGCGAGCAGTACTTC
CATRGPPTGEQYF
>TRBV10-1|TRBD2|TRBJ2-2|.
TGCGCCAGTACTAGCGGGAGCCAGATCGGGGAGCTGTTTTTT
CASTSGSQIGELFF
>TRBV9|TRBD1|TRBJ1-2|.
TGTGCCAGCAGCGTCGAGAGGACAGGGAACTATGGCTACACCTTC
CASSVERTGNYGYTF
>TRBV9|.|TRBJ2-3|.
TGTGCCAGCAGCGTAGAAGCCGGCAGGGGAACAGATACGCAGTATTTT
CASSVEAGRGTDTQYF
>TRBV29-1|.|TRBJ2-3|.
TGCAGCGTTGAAGGAAGGCCGGATACGCAGTATTTT
CSVEGRPDTQYF
>TRBV27|TRBD1|TRBJ2-3|once
TGTGCCAGCAGTAGAGGGGTCGGGACAGGATTGCTGGATACGCAGTATTTT
CASSRGVGTGLLDTQYF
>TRBV4-3|TRBD2|TRBJ2-3|.
TGCGCCAGCAGCCAAGATGGTCGGACTAGCGGCCTCGAGGCGCAGTATTTT
CASSQDGRTSGLEAQYF
>TRBV9|TRBD2|TRBJ2-2|.
TGTGCCAGCAGCGTAGGTGGCGGGAGGGCTCCCGGGGAGCTGTTTTTT
CASSVGGGRAPGELFF
>TRBV28|.|TRBJ1-4|.
TGTGCCAGCAGTTTCCGGGAGAGGAGGAATGAAAAACTGTTTTTT
CASSFRERRNEKLFF
>TRBV23-1|.|TRBJ2-7|.
TGCGCCAGCAGTCAATCGTTTACAGGAGGGGGCGCTTCCTACGAGCAGTACTTC
CASSQSFTGGGASYEQYF
>TRBV10-2|TRBD2|TRBJ2-5|.
TGCGCCAGCACCCAGGCGGCGGGAGAGGCCTCGGAGACCCAGTACTTC
CASTQAAGEASETQYF
>TRBV11-2|TRBD2|TRBJ2-7|.
TGTGCCAGCAGCTTATCCCTAGCGGGAGCCTACGAGCAGTACTTC
CASSLSLAGAYEQYF
>TRBV7-9|TRBD1|TRBJ1-2|.
TGTGCCAGCAGAGGGGGCCACTATGGCTACACCTTC
CASRGGHYGYTF
>TRBV27|.|TRBJ1-5|once
TGTGCCAGCAGTTCTACGGCAGGGAATAGCAATCAGCCCCAGCATTTT
CASSSTAGNSNQPQHF
>TRBV19|.|TRBJ1-1|.
TGTGCCAGTAGTATAAGCCATATGGGCCCTGAAGCTTTCTTT
CASSISHMGPEAFF
>TRBV2|TRBD2|TRBJ2-1|.
TGTGCCAGCAGTGAAGAGCAGTTAGTACTAGCGGGAGTGGTTGAGCAGTTCTTC
CASSEEQLVLAGVVEQFF
>TRBV27|.|TRBJ1-1|.
TGTGCCAGCAGTTCAGATTCTGCTGAAGCTTTCTTT
CASSSDSAEAFF
>TRBV6-5|.|TRBJ2-7|.
TGTGCCAGCAGCTATGGGGACACGGCTGTCGAGCAGTACTTC
CASSYGDTAVEQYF